These T cell receptor beta chains were read from a single sample in a study of blood T cell repertoires in COVID-19. The data were produced by immunoSEQ multiplex PCR, yet TCRdb's version contains in-frame clones alone and is incomplete. Among 97,000 or so clones listed, 80% to 95% were seen once. The sequenced sample consisted of peripheral blood. Receptors originate from a woman in her forties or fifties with COVID-19, enrolled during active disease. The CDR3 runs from the conserved cysteine through the conserved F or W. Fields, in order: J gene, D gene, clone size, V gene, CDR3 DNA, CDR3 protein. A D gene is named only where the DNA matches it firmly. The size entry is marked missing in some rows and otherwise reads once, few, many or a size class.

TRBJ1-5 TRBD1 . TRBV28 TGTGCCAGCGGGCCATCGGGACAGGGGTCTCAGCCCCAGCATTTT CASGPSGQGSQPQHF
TRBJ2-5 TRBD2 . TRBV18 TGTGCCAGCTCACCACGCGCTAGCGGTGAGACCCAGTACTTC CASSPRASGETQYF
TRBJ1-5 . . TRBV2 TGTGCCAGCAGGACGGGAATTACTTTCAATCAGCCCCAGCATTTT CASRTGITFNQPQHF
TRBJ2-7 . . TRBV15 TGTGCCACCACGGCCCGGGCTAGCAGCCACGAGCAGTACTTC CATTARASSHEQYF
TRBJ1-1 . . TRBV6-5 TGTGCCAGCAGTCTAGGAGGTGGGACTGAAGCTTTCTTT CASSLGGGTEAFF
TRBJ2-7 TRBD2 . TRBV7-2 TGTGCCAGCAGCCCAGGACTAGCGGGGGCTTCCTCCTACGAGCAGTACTTC CASSPGLAGASSYEQYF
TRBJ2-3 . . TRBV5-1 TGCGCCAGCGGAGCGTTATCCACAGATACGCAGTATTTT CASGALSTDTQYF
TRBJ2-1 TRBD2 . TRBV12-5 TGTGCTAGTGGCTCCGGGACTAGCGGGGGGGCCGATGAGCAGTTCTTC CASGSGTSGGADEQFF
TRBJ1-1 . . TRBV30 TGTGCCTGGACCTACGGAGGGCTCCTCGGAGCTTTCTTT CAWTYGGLLGAFF
TRBJ2-1 TRBD1 . TRBV5-4 TGTGCCAGCAGCTTGGTGGGACAGGGAAGGATTGAGCAGTTCTTC CASSLVGQGRIEQFF
TRBJ1-5 . . TRBV28 TGTGCCAGCGTCAGGGGAGTTGGTAATCAGCCCCAGCATTTT CASVRGVGNQPQHF
TRBJ1-4 . . TRBV6-2/TRBV6-3 TGTGCCAGCAGTTACCTTGGCAGGAGGACAACTAATGAAAAACTGTTTTTT CASSYLGRRTTNEKLFF
TRBJ1-5 TRBD1 . TRBV3-1/TRBV3-2 TGTGCCAGCAGCCCCTCCGGGACAGCGGGTTATAGCAATCAGCCCCAGCATTTT CASSPSGTAGYSNQPQHF
TRBJ2-7 . . TRBV11-3 TGTGCCAGCAGCTATAGCTCCTACGAGCAGTACTTC CASSYSSYEQYF
TRBJ1-2 . . TRBV4-2 TGTGCCAGCAGCTTCCAGTATTATGGCTACACCTTC CASSFQYYGYTF
TRBJ2-3 . . TRBV4-1 TGCGCCAGCAGCCAAGATCTGACAACAGATACGCAGTATTTT CASSQDLTTDTQYF
TRBJ1-1 . . TRBV3-1/TRBV3-2 TGTGCCAGCAGCCAAGATCAAGGCGGAGCTTTCTTT CASSQDQGGAFF
TRBJ1-1 TRBD1 few TRBV5-6 TGTGCCAGCAGCCGCAGGGGGCTTCTAAGCACTGAAGCTTTCTTT CASSRRGLLSTEAFF
TRBJ1-6 . . TRBV19 TGTGCCAGTCACCCCGGGAGGATCTATAATTCACCCCTCCACTTT CASHPGRIYNSPLHF
TRBJ1-2 TRBD1 . TRBV5-1 TGCGCCAGCAGCTTGAGACGGGACAGCAATTCCTATGGCTACACCTTC CASSLRRDSNSYGYTF
TRBJ2-3 . . TRBV7-9 TGTGCCAGCAGCTTGAACCTAGGGGGGGACGTTTGGATTACGCAGTATTTT CASSLNLGGDVWITQYF
TRBJ2-4 TRBD2 . TRBV7-8 TGTGCCAGCAGCCTGGGACTAGGACGGGAAAACATTCAGTACTTC CASSLGLGRENIQYF
TRBJ1-5 TRBD1 . TRBV19 TGTGCCAGTAGTCAACAGGGGACCCGTAATCAGCCCCAGCATTTT CASSQQGTRNQPQHF
TRBJ1-6 . once TRBV12-3/TRBV12-4 TGTGCCAGCTCTCCCTGGGAGAATTCACCCCTCCACTTT CASSPWENSPLHF
TRBJ1-5 . . TRBV19 TGTGCCAGTACTAACAGGTCCTATAGCAATCAGCCCCAGCATTTT CASTNRSYSNQPQHF
TRBJ2-3 . . TRBV5-1 TGCGCCAGCAGCTTGGCCACGGCAGGGGATACGCAGTATTTT CASSLATAGDTQYF
TRBJ2-7 . . TRBV4-3 TGCGCCAGCAGCCAAGAGGCAGGGGAGTCCTACGAGCAGTACTTC CASSQEAGESYEQYF
TRBJ1-2 . . TRBV30 TGTGCCTGGAGTGCTATACAGGGCGGCGGCTACACCTTC CAWSAIQGGGYTF
TRBJ1-2 . . TRBV29-1 TGCAGCGTTGAAGGCCACTACTATGGCTACACCTTC CSVEGHYYGYTF
TRBJ1-2 . . TRBV10-1 TGCGCCAGCAGCCCAACAGGAGTGGAAGGCTACACCTTC CASSPTGVEGYTF
TRBJ1-6 . . TRBV14 TGTGCCAGCAGCCAAGCGGCAGGGGTAAATTCACCCCTCCACTTT CASSQAAGVNSPLHF
TRBJ2-2 . . TRBV4-2 TGTGCCAGCAGCCAACCCGTACAGGGTGCCGGGGAGCTGTTTTTT CASSQPVQGAGELFF
TRBJ2-5 TRBD1 . TRBV28 TGTGCCAGCAGCACAGGGGAGAGTGGGTACCAAGAGACCCAGTACTTC CASSTGESGYQETQYF
TRBJ2-3 . . TRBV30 TGTGCCTGGAGTTCAGGCGGGGGCACTAGCACAGATACGCAGTATTTT CAWSSGGGTSTDTQYF
TRBJ1-2 TRBD1 . TRBV27 TGTGCCAGCACCGGAACAGGGGGGAGTGGCTACACCTTC CASTGTGGSGYTF
TRBJ1-4 TRBD1 . TRBV2 TGTGCCAGCAGTGAATGGGGACAGACAGCTATAATTAATGAAAAACTGTTTTTT CASSEWGQTAIINEKLFF
TRBJ2-7 TRBD2 . TRBV6-6 TGTGCCAGCACTCTCACCCGGGGGGGGAGGATGGACGAGCAGTACTTC CASTLTRGGRMDEQYF
TRBJ2-1 . . TRBV7-8 TGTGCCAGCAGCTTGTTTCCGCAGCGGGATGAGCAGTTCTTC CASSLFPQRDEQFF
TRBJ1-1 . . TRBV11-2 TGTGCCAGCAGCCAAGCCGACAGAAAGAACACTGAAGCTTTCTTT CASSQADRKNTEAFF
TRBJ1-4 TRBD1 few TRBV5-6 TGTGCCAGCAGCTTGGGACAGGGGTATAATGAAAAACTGTTTTTT CASSLGQGYNEKLFF
TRBJ1-5 TRBD1 . TRBV5-8 TGTGCCAGCAGCCCCCACAGGGGTCAGCCCCAGCATTTT CASSPHRGQPQHF
TRBJ1-5 . . TRBV5-1 TGCGCCAGCAGCCAAGACGGCGGTTTAACTCAGCCCCAGCATTTT CASSQDGGLTQPQHF
TRBJ1-2 . . TRBV4-1 TGCGCCAGCAGGCAACCTGGGCGAGACTATGGCTACACCTTC CASRQPGRDYGYTF
TRBJ2-7 . . TRBV19 TGTGCCAGTAGTGTCGACAGCTTTTACGAGCAGTACTTC CASSVDSFYEQYF
TRBJ2-3 . . TRBV2 TGTGCCAGCAGTGTAGGGGGCACAGATACGCAGTATTTT CASSVGGTDTQYF
TRBJ2-2 . . TRBV6-6 TGTGCCAGCAGTCCGGGGTTTATCGGCGGGGAGCTGTTTTTT CASSPGFIGGELFF
TRBJ1-2 . once TRBV6-5 TGTGCCAGCAGAGCCCAACAGGGAACAGGAGGCTACACCTTC CASRAQQGTGGYTF
TRBJ2-2 TRBD2 once TRBV6-5 TGTGCCAGCAGTTACTCACTAGCGGGGGTAACTGGGGAGCTGTTTTTT CASSYSLAGVTGELFF
TRBJ1-1 . . TRBV19 TGTGCCAGTAGTATGGGGGGGCGCGTAAGCACTGAAGCTTTCTTT CASSMGGRVSTEAFF
TRBJ2-2 . . TRBV5-4 TGTGCCAGCAGCTCCTACAACACCGGGGAGCTGTTTTTT CASSSYNTGELFF
TRBJ1-2 TRBD1 . TRBV27 TGTGCCAGCAGACGGGACAGGGGGCCAGGTGGCTACACCTTC CASRRDRGPGGYTF
TRBJ1-4 TRBD1 . TRBV19 TGTGCCACTACGGGACAGACTAATGAAAAACTGTTTTTT CATTGQTNEKLFF
TRBJ2-1 TRBD1 . TRBV6-4 TGTGCCAGCAGCTCAGGGGGTTCCACCTACAATGAGCAGTTCTTC CASSSGGSTYNEQFF
TRBJ2-3 . once TRBV27 TGTGCCAGCAGTCTTACCGTCGGGAGTACGCAGTATTTT CASSLTVGSTQYF